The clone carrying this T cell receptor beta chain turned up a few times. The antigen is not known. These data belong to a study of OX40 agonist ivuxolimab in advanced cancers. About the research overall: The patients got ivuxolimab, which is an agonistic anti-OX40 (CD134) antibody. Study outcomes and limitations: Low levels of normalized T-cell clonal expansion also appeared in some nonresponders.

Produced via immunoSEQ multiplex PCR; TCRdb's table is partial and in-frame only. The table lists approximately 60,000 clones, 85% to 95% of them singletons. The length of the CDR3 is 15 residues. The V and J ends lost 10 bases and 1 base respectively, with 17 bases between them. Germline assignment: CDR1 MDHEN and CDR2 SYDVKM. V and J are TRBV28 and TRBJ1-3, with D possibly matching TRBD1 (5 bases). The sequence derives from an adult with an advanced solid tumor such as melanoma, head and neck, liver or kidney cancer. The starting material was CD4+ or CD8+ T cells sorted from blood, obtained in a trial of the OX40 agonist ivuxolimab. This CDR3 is CATRAEGLSGNTIYF. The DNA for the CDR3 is TGTGCCACCAGGGCGGAGGGATTATCTGGAAACACCATATATTTT.